Following are 28 T cell receptor beta chains from one sample sequenced in a study of shared clonotypes between healthy human individuals. Method: immunoSEQ multiplex PCR; TCRdb's copy keeps in-frame clones and lacks some. The repertoire holds 1.5 million to 2.5 million clones, about 95% seen once, with 0.95% to 1.5% in the top ten. Naive CD8 populations comprised CD45RO-negative cells positively selected for CCR7, excluding terminally differentiated effector memory CD45RA+ cells. The sample taken for sequencing was naive CD8+ T cells sorted from blood. Receptors were obtained from a man between 18 and 35 years old in good health.

The CDR3 loop reads CASSASGGTQETQYF. The CDR3, as DNA: TGTGCCAGCAGTGCTAGCGGGGGGACCCAAGAGACCCAGTACTTC. The chain recombines TRBV6-5 with TRBJ2-5; 11 nucleotides agree with TRBD2. Germline V gives CDR1 MNHEY, CDR2 SVGAGI. V shed 5 bases and J 1 base; nucleotides not matched to a gene: 3. CDR3 length equals 15 residues.

The genes are TRBV5-1 and TRBJ2-1; D gene uncertain. CDR1 is SGHRS, CDR2 YFSETQ, per germline. Trimming took 2 bases from V and 4 from J, leaving 13 bases between them. The CDR3 has 15 residues. CDR3 bases: TGCGCCAGCAGCTTATCACGGGCGCCATACAATGAGCAGTTCTTC. Its translation is CASSLSRAPYNEQFF.

The rearrangement links TRBV7-2 to TRBJ1-4; TRBD1 agrees at 9 bases. The length of the CDR3 is 18 residues. Per germline, CDR1 SGHTA and CDR2 FQGNSA. V shed 5 bases, J shed 0 bases, and the junction held 10 bases outside the gene matches. The CDR3 DNA follows: TGTGCCAGCAGCGTCGGGACAGGGAGATTTTCAACTAATGAAAAACTGTTTTTT. Its translation: CASSVGTGRFSTNEKLFF.

The rearrangement links TRBV2 to TRBJ1-2; TRBD1 is a possible D gene (5 bases). V lost 0 bases, J lost 8 bases, and 22 bases lay in between. The CDR3 has 17 amino acids. The germline V gene has CDR1 SNHLY and CDR2 FYNNEI. The CDR3 nucleotides read TGTGCCAGCAGTGAAGCAGGGACTTGGACGTCGGGATCGGGCTACACCTTC. Protein sequence: CASSEAGTWTSGSGYTF. The variable domain in full, with the rest retrieved from reference TRBV2 and TRBJ1-2, is EPEVTQTPSHQVTQMGQEVILRCVPISNHLYFYWYRQILGQKVEFLVSFYNNEISEKSEIFDDQFSVERPDGSNFTLKIRSTKLEDSAMYFCASSEAGTWTSGSGYTFGSGTRLTVV.

The genes are TRBV6-5 and TRBJ1-6, with D unclear. V was clipped by 3 bases and J by 5 bases, with 14 bases between them. CDR1 MNHEY and CDR2 SVGAGI come from the germline V gene. The CDR3 consists of 16 residues. The CDR3 sequence: CASSYTAGLNNSPLHF. The DNA of the CDR3 is TGTGCCAGCAGTTATACGGCAGGCCTTAATAATTCACCCCTCCACTTT.

The gene calls are TRBV4-3 and TRBJ2-1, with 9 bases identical to TRBD1. The CDR3 sequence is 15 residues long. The V gene's germline CDR1 is LGHNA and CDR2 YSLEER. V trimming: 6 bases; J trimming: 1 base; junction bases outside the gene matches: 4. The DNA for the CDR3 is TGCGCCAGCAGTACCGGGACAGGGTCCTACAATGAGCAGTTCTTC. This codes for CASSTGTGSYNEQFF.

The V and J genes are TRBV28 and TRBJ2-1; TRBD2 matches 8 bases. Per germline, CDR1 MDHEN and CDR2 SYDVKM. There are 14 residues in the CDR3. The V segment lost 2 bases and the J segment 15 bases; nucleotides outside the gene matches: 12. CDR3 loop: CASSLPRSGGERFF. In DNA, the CDR3 is TGTGCCAGCAGTTTACCTCGATCGGGGGGGGAACGGTTCTTC. Based on the CDR3 plus reference TRBV28 and TRBJ2-1, the full variable domain is DVKVTQSSRYLVKRTGEKVFLECVQDMDHENMFWYRQDPGLGLRLIYFSYDVKMKEKGDIPEGYSVSREKKERFSLILESASTNQTSMYLCASSLPRSGGERFFGPGTRLTVL.

This rearrangement joins TRBV4-1 to TRBJ2-5, with 9 bases fitting TRBD2. There are 16 residues in the CDR3. The junction had 9 bases not matched to a gene; V was cut back by 3 bases and J by 4 bases. Germline CDR1 is MGHRA and CDR2 is YSYEKL. The CDR3 DNA sequence: TGCGCCAGCAGCCATTCGGAGCGGGAGGAGAGAGAGACCCAGTACTTC. It encodes CASSHSEREERETQYF.

The chain recombines TRBV10-3 with TRBJ1-1; D is possibly TRBD1 (5 bases). The CDR3 has 13 amino acids. V was shortened by 0 bases and J by 6 bases, with 8 bases between the two germline ends. CDR1 and CDR2 from the germline V gene are ENHRY and SYGVKD. The CDR3 region is CAISESWGAEAFF. The CDR3 coding sequence is TGTGCCATCAGTGAGTCGTGGGGCGCTGAAGCTTTCTTT.

The chain employs TRBV4-1 and TRBJ1-1; D uncertain. The V end lost 4 bases, the J end lost 5 bases, and 8 bases lay between the germline ends. CDR3 size: 12 residues. The germline gives CDR1 MGHRA, CDR2 YSYEKL. This CDR3 reads CASSLQGTEAFF. CDR3 nucleotide sequence: TGCGCCAGCAGCCTACAAGGGACTGAAGCTTTCTTT.

The rearrangement joins TRBV19 to TRBJ2-1; TRBD2 matches 9 bases. This CDR3 contains 16 residues. The V gene end was trimmed by 1 base and the J gene end by 2 bases; junction bases not matched to a gene: 3. The V gene's germline CDR1 is LNHDA and CDR2 SQIVND (reference sequence). CDR3 region: CASSIVAGVPYNEQFF. CDR3 DNA: TGTGCCAGTAGTATAGTAGCGGGAGTACCCTACAATGAGCAGTTCTTC.

J is TRBJ1-4 and V is TRBV7-6; 9 bases match TRBD1. Looked up from germline, CDR1 is SGHVS and CDR2 is FNYEAQ. The CDR3 consists of 14 residues. The V segment lost 5 bases and the J segment 8 bases; nucleotides outside the gene matches: 6. The DNA for the CDR3 is TGTGCCAGCAGCGATAGGACAGGGGACGAAAAACTGTTTTTT. This gives the protein CASSDRTGDEKLFF.

In its sample, this clone was seen once. The rearrangement uses TRBV13 and TRBJ2-7, with 7 nucleotides matching TRBD1. The length of the CDR3 is 14 residues. V dropped 3 bases and J dropped 4; count of bases not matched to a gene: 6. CDR1 is PRHDT and CDR2 is FYEKMQ in the germline V gene (reference sequence). In DNA form, the CDR3 reads TGTGCCAGCAGCTTGTGGGACAGCCGTTACGAGCAGTACTTC. This sequence encodes CASSLWDSRYEQYF.

The chain joins TRBV9 to TRBJ1-1, with 10 bases matching TRBD1. V gave up 4 bases and J gave up 7 bases; unmatched junction bases: 7. The CDR3 has 14 amino acids. CDR1 and CDR2 (germline): SGDLS, YYNGEE. The CDR3 here is CASSTGQGDIEAFF. The CDR3 DNA follows: TGTGCCAGCAGCACCGGACAGGGGGATATTGAAGCTTTCTTT.

The chain employs TRBV27 and TRBJ1-3; tentatively, D is TRBD1 (6 bases). V was clipped by 4 bases and J by 0 bases, with 10 bases between them. The CDR3 length is 15 residues. CDR1 is MNHEY, CDR2 SMNVEV, per germline (reference sequence). The CDR3 DNA follows: TGTGCCAGCAGTTGGACAGCTAGCTCTGGAAACACCATATATTTT. It yields the protein CASSWTASSGNTIYF.

This chain joins TRBV5-1 and TRBJ1-2; 7 bases are shared with TRBD1. This CDR3 spans 12 amino acids. The V and J ends lost 5 bases and 8 bases, in that order; junction bases with no gene match: 6. Germline V gives CDR1 SGHRS, CDR2 YFSETQ. The CDR3 here is CASRLTGEGYTF. Written as DNA, the CDR3 is TGCGCCAGCAGGTTAACAGGGGAAGGCTACACCTTC.

The chain links TRBV4-1 to TRBJ2-7; no reliable D call. Trimming removed 2 bases from V and 2 bases from J, with 10 bases in between. Germline V gene sequence: CDR1 MGHRA, CDR2 YSYEKL. This CDR3 is 14 amino acids long. CDR3 DNA: TGCGCCAGCAGCCAAAGATTAAGCACCTACGAGCAGTACTTC. Translation: CASSQRLSTYEQYF.

The rearrangement joins TRBV4-1 to TRBJ1-1; D uncertain. The V end was cut by 4 bases, the J end by 3 bases, with 9 bases between. CDR1 is MGHRA, CDR2 YSYEKL, per germline. The CDR3 loop spans 13 amino acids. The CDR3 spells CASSPGRDTEAFF. The CDR3 bases are TGCGCCAGCAGCCCCGGACGGGACACTGAAGCTTTCTTT.

The genes are TRBV4-3 and TRBJ2-3; TRBD1 agrees at 8 bases. V was clipped by 4 bases and J by 5 bases; unmatched bases: 11. The CDR3 runs to 16 residues. CDR1 is LGHNA, CDR2 YSLEER, per germline. The CDR3 sequence: CASSLRQGTEGDTQYF. The DNA of the CDR3 is TGCGCCAGCAGCCTAAGACAGGGGACGGAGGGAGATACGCAGTATTTT.

The chain has TRBV6-1 and TRBJ2-7; D is uncertain. The V end lost 1 base, the J end lost 2 bases, and 12 bases lay between the germline ends. This CDR3 contains 15 residues. Germline V gene data show CDR1 as MNHNS and CDR2 as SASEGT. In nucleotides, the CDR3 is TGTGCCAGCAGTGAAGGAGGCAGTACAGCCTACGAGCAGTACTTC. The encoded protein is CASSEGGSTAYEQYF.

V and J are TRBV7-8 and TRBJ2-7; a possible D gene is TRBD2 (6 bases). The CDR3 runs 17 residues. Germline values: CDR1 SGHVS, CDR2 FQNEAQ. V dropped 3 bases and J dropped 2 bases, with 20 bases sitting between them. In nucleotides, the CDR3 is TGTGCCAGCAGCTTCCCCCCCGCGGGGTACGTAACCTACGAGCAGTACTTC. It encodes CASSFPPAGYVTYEQYF.

V gene TRBV5-6 combines with J gene TRBJ2-7; no clear D gene. The CDR3 spans 18 residues. The germline V gene has CDR1 SGHDT and CDR2 YYEEEE. Trimming removed 2 bases from V and 0 bases from J, with 21 bases in between. The CDR3 DNA is TGTGCCAGCAGCTTTCTCCCCATGGATACGATTCTCTCCTACGAGCAGTACTTC. Protein product: CASSFLPMDTILSYEQYF.

CDR3 protein: CASSATGLRSYGYTF. CDR3 nucleotides: TGTGCCAGCAGTGCGACAGGGTTGAGAAGCTATGGCTACACCTTC. The rearrangement links TRBV6-1 to TRBJ1-2; 7 bases map to TRBD1. CDR3 size: 15 residues. Germline values: CDR1 MNHNS, CDR2 SASEGT. V was clipped by 4 bases and J by 4 bases; unmatched bases: 9.

The V call is TRBV2, the J call TRBJ2-7; D is perhaps TRBD1 (7 bases). The V and J ends lost 5 bases and 6 bases respectively, with 14 bases between them. The CDR3 totals 13 residues. CDR1 and CDR2 from the germline V gene are SNHLY and FYNNEI. CDR3 amino acids: CASSLEGAVEQYF. Written as DNA, the CDR3 is TGTGCCAGCAGTCTGGAGGGGGCGGTCGAGCAGTACTTC.

Here the CDR3 reads CASSFGGREVTDTQYF. CDR3 in DNA: TGTGCCAGCAGTTTTGGCGGGAGGGAGGTCACAGATACGCAGTATTTT. The V and J genes are TRBV28 and TRBJ2-3; 9 bases align to TRBD2. CDR3 length: 16 residues. The V gene end was trimmed by 3 bases and the J gene end by 2 bases; junction bases not matched to a gene: 6. Looked up from germline, CDR1 is MDHEN and CDR2 is SYDVKM.

The chain is built from TRBV6-5 and TRBJ2-7; possible D gene TRBD2, 6 bases. This CDR3 has 14 residues. Germline loops: CDR1 MNHEY, CDR2 SVGAGI. Trimming took 7 bases from V and 5 from J, leaving 18 bases between them. CDR3 DNA sequence: TGTGCCAGCACCACTTGGGGGGAGCGCGACGAGCAGTACTTC. This gives the protein CASTTWGERDEQYF.

The sample holds one count of this clone. This sequence joins TRBV29-1 and TRBJ2-7; 9 nucleotides line up with TRBD1. CDR1 is SQVTM and CDR2 is ANQGSEA in the germline V gene. The CDR3 runs to 14 residues. The junction had 8 bases not matched to a gene; V was cut back by 5 bases and J by 3 bases. The CDR3 DNA reads as TGCAGCGTTTACCGGGACAGGGCTTTCTACGAGCAGTACTTC. Its translation: CSVYRDRAFYEQYF.

The count of this clone is one. This chain joins TRBV10-3 and TRBJ2-3; D tentatively reads TRBD1 or TRBD2 (5 bases each). The CDR3 contains 12 residues. The ends were cut back, 10 bases at V and 5 bases at J, with 13 bases in the middle. CDR1 ENHRY and CDR2 SYGVKD come from the germline V gene. Written as DNA, the CDR3 is TGTGCCACCCGGGACGCCGAAGATACGCAGTATTTT. This encodes CATRDAEDTQYF.